The sequence of this T cell receptor beta chain was determined in a study of lymphopenia after photon versus proton radiotherapy. Of note for this clone: Its antigen is as yet unknown.

The data were produced by immunoSEQ multiplex PCR, yet TCRdb's version contains in-frame clones alone and is incomplete. The sample includes under 35,000 clones, about 88% seen only once; the top ten take 6.6%. Points from the study as a whole: Better survival with proton therapy was suggested as possible, not demonstrated. Under photons, naive T cells and diversity fell while effector/memory populations rose.

After removal of 4 bases from V and 4 bases from J, the junction contained 5 bases not matched to a gene. The CDR3 is 14 amino acids. Germline CDR1 and CDR2: MNHNS and SASEGT. Sequenced material: peripheral blood, taken from a patient treated with proton-based radiotherapy. The receptor was isolated from a woman in her 70s with pancreatic cancer. Some clones in this sample may be carry-over from other donors' samples. The chain combines TRBV6-1 with TRBJ2-7, with 9 bases matching TRBD2. The CDR3 region has the DNA TGTGCCAGCAGTGTTGGGCTAGCGGGATACGAGCAGTACTTC. Translating gives CASSVGLAGYEQYF.